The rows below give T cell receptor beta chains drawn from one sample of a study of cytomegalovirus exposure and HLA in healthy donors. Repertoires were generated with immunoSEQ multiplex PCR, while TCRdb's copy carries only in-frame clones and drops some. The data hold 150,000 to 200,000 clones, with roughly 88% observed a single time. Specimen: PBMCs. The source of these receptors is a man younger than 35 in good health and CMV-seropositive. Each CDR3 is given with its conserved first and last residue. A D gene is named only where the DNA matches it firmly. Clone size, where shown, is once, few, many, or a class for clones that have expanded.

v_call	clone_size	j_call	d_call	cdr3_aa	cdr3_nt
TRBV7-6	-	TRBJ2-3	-	CASSLRGGPDTQYF	TGTGCCAGCTCCCTGCGAGGCGGTCCAGATACGCAGTATTTT
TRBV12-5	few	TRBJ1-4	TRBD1	CASGWDSPNEKLFF	TGTGCTAGTGGTTGGGACAGCCCGAATGAAAAACTGTTTTTT
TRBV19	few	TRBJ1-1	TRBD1	CASTVTGGITEAFF	TGTGCCAGTACCGTGACAGGGGGCATCACTGAAGCTTTCTTT
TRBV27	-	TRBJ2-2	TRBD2	CASSLSSLLAGGMGTGELFF	TGTGCCAGCAGTTTATCTTCCCTTCTTGCGGGGGGGATGGGCACCGGGGAGCTGTTTTTT
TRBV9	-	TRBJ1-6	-	CASRRPSYNSPLHF	TGTGCCAGCAGGCGGCCATCATATAATTCACCCCTCCACTTT
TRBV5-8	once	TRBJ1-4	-	CASSPFGQRKPLSIKLFF	TGTGCCAGCAGCCCCTTCGGACAGCGTAAACCGTTGAGTATCAAACTGTTTTTT
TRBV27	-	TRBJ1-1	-	CASSWLGGGDTEAFF	TGTGCCAGCAGTTGGTTGGGCGGAGGAGACACTGAAGCTTTCTTT
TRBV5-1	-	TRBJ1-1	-	CASSFIRGMNTEAFF	TGCGCCAGCAGCTTTATCAGGGGAATGAACACTGAAGCTTTCTTT
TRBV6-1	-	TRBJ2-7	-	CASSQGVTAYDEQYF	TGTGCCAGCAGTCAAGGGGTAACAGCTTACGACGAGCAGTACTTC
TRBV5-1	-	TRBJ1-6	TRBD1	CASSSGTGANSPLHF	TGCGCCAGCAGCTCGGGGACAGGGGCTAATTCCCCCCTCCACTTT
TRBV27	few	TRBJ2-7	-	CASSPTGFHEQYF	TGTGCCAGCAGTCCCACAGGGTTCCACGAGCAGTACTTC
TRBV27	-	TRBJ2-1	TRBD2	CASSLQGGLAGFEQFF	TGTGCCAGCAGTTTACAAGGCGGACTAGCGGGTTTTGAGCAGTTCTTC
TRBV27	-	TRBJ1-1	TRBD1	CATNGQGAGTEAFF	TGTGCCACCAACGGACAGGGGGCGGGCACTGAAGCTTTCTTT
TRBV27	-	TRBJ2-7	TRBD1	CASSPNGQAYEQYF	TGTGCCAGCAGCCCAAATGGACAGGCCTACGAGCAGTACTTC
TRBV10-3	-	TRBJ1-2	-	CAISEPTGGGSASYTF	TGTGCCATCAGTGAGCCAACCGGTGGAGGGAGTGCAAGCTACACCTTC
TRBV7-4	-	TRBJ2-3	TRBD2	CFRTSGTDTQYF	TGCTTTAGGACTAGCGGCACAGATACGCAGTATTTT
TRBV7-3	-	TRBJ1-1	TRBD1	CASRAEGQGNVPFSFF	TGTGCCAGCAGAGCGGAGGGACAGGGCAATGTCCCCTTTTCTTTCTTT
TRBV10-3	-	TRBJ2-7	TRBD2	CAISGKAGVSYEQYF	TGTGCCATCAGTGGAAAAGCGGGGGTCTCCTACGAGCAGTACTTC
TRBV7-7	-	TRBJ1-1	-	CASSQEMNTEAFF	TGTGCTAGCAGCCAAGAGATGAACACTGAAGCTTTCTTT
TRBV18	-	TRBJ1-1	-	CASSPLGARTDTEAFF	TGTGCCAGCTCACCACTGGGGGCGAGGACGGACACTGAAGCTTTCTTT
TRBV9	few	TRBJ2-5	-	CASSLAIQETQYF	TGTGCCAGCAGCCTTGCGATCCAAGAGACCCAGTACTTC
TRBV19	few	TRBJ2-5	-	CASSITDSGDQYF	TGTGCCAGTAGTATAACGGACTCGGGAGACCAGTACTTC
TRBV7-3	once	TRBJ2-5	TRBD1	CASSPGQGVKETQYF	TGTGCCAGCAGCCCCGGACAGGGAGTAAAAGAGACCCAGTACTTC
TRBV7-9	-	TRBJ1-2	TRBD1	CASSGTGEYGYTF	TGTGCCAGCAGCGGGACAGGGGAGTATGGCTACACCTTC
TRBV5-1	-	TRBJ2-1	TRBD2	CASGFLAGGSYNEQFF	TGCGCCAGCGGATTCCTAGCGGGGGGATCCTACAATGAGCAGTTCTTC
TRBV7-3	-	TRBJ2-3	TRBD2	CASSLWPSGVPDTQYF	TGTGCCAGCAGCTTATGGCCTAGCGGGGTCCCCGATACGCAGTATTTT
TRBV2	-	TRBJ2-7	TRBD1	CAGKTGGSYEQYF	TGTGCCGGAAAGACAGGGGGCTCCTACGAGCAGTACTTC
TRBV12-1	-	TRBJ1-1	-	CASSSFPGHHYNRSTEAFF	TGTGCCAGCAGCTCCTTTCCGGGACACCATTATAACCGGAGCACTGAAGCTTTCTTT